This T cell receptor (beta chain) was observed in a study of Ad26.COV2.S vaccination and SARS-CoV-2 variants. Treatment reported: roughly 20 received Ad26.COV2.S at low or high dose, single or two shots; roughly 5 received placebo; per-sample allocation not given. Specimen acquisition occurred on day 63 following the initial vaccine or placebo injection. Donation was by an adult aged 18-55 years who was in Boston. The study, taken as a whole, reports: Recipients of either vaccine or placebo displayed similar breadth of non-spike TCRs.

Concerning this clone: Its specificity is not known.

Per the germline V gene, CDR1 is SGHDT and CDR2 is YYEEEE. The CDR3 has 14 residues. Losses at the gene ends were 4 bases for V and 4 bases for J; bases not matched to a gene: 4. Clones were sequenced by immunoSEQ multiplex PCR, and TCRdb holds only the in-frame ones, with some missing. The sample includes 350,000 to 450,000 clones, more than 75% of them seen just once. The specimen comprised peripheral blood, sampled in a trial of Ad26.COV2.S vaccine versus placebo. The chain links TRBV5-6 to TRBJ2-1, with TRBD2 matching over 8 bases. This clonotype originated in a person between 18 and 65 years old who received the Ad26.COV2.S COVID-19 vaccine or a placebo. In DNA form, the CDR3 reads TGTGCCAGCAGCGGGGGACTAGTATACAATGAGCAGTTCTTC. Translation gives CASSGGLVYNEQFF.